This T cell receptor (beta chain) was sequenced for a study of T cell responses to AZD1222 COVID-19 vaccine. Broader study findings: Repertoires were collected only later (after the peak T cell response had occurred).

This clone was detected a few times. Its antigen remains unidentified. This table comes from immunoSEQ multiplex PCR, and its TCRdb copy is limited to in-frame clones, with some not included. The sample consists of 75,000 to 100,000 clones, roughly 90% of them appearing once. Specimen: peripheral blood, collected on day 0 of AZD1222 vaccination. This TCR was recovered from an adult in good health.

CDR3 amino acids: CASSGRLAGGEQYF. The CDR3 DNA follows: TGTGCCAGCAGCGGACGACTAGCGGGAGGTGAGCAGTACTTC. The chain couples TRBV9 to TRBJ2-7; 13 bases are shared with TRBD2. The CDR3 has 14 amino acids. Germline CDR1 SGDLS, CDR2 YYNGEE. V was clipped by 3 bases and J by 7 bases; unmatched bases: 4.